The text below deals with one T cell receptor beta chain. The antigen is not known. Time point given: cycle 4 day 1 (C4D1), after 6 weeks of nivolumab. Patients all relapsed after autologous stem cell transplantation, and there was variation in brentuximab vedotin exposure. Out of thawed PBMCs, magnetic negative selection purified CD4+ T cells. The protocol was immunoSEQ multiplex PCR, while the TCRdb copy is restricted to in-frame clones and leaves out a portion. This sample yields about 22,000 clones, of which roughly 76% are seen a single time; less than 1.5% belongs to the top ten. These data are taken from a study of PD-1 blockade in classical Hodgkin lymphoma. Whole-study context: Every 2 weeks, patients got 3 mg/kg intravenous nivolumab. Study findings and constraints: Complete responders' baseline diversity resembled that of newly diagnosed patients. CD8+ TCR diversity did not rise significantly by C4D1, unlike CD4+.

This CDR3 is built from 13 residues. V was pared by 1 base and J by 4 bases, with 7 bases between. Germline loops: CDR1 SGDLS, CDR2 YYNGEE. J is TRBJ2-3 and V is TRBV9, with a weak D call TRBD2 (5 bases). This sequence originates from a human donor with classical Hodgkin lymphoma. Sample: CD4+ T cells from blood, taken before the fourth cycle of nivolumab. This CDR3 is CASSVTGADTQYF. The CDR3 DNA is TGTGCCAGCAGCGTAACCGGGGCAGATACGCAGTATTTT.